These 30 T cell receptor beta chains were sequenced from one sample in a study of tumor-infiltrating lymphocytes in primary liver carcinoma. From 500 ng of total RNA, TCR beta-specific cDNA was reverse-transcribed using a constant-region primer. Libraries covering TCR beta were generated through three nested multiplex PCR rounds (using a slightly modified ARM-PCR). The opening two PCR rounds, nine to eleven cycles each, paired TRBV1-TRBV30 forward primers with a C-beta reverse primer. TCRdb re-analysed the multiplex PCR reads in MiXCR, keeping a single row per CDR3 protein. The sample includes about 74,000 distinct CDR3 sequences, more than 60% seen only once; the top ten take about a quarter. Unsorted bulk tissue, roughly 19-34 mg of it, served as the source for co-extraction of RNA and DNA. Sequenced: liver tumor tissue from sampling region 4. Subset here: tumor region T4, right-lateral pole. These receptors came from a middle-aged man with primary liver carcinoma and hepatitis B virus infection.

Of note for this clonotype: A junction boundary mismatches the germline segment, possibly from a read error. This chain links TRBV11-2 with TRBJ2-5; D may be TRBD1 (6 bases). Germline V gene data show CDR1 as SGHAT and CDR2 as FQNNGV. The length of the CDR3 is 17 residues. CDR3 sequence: CVSSLVNGGSRQEIQYF. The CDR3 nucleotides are TGTGTCAGCAGCTTAGTCAATGGGGGCAGTCGGCAAGAGATCCAGTACTTC.

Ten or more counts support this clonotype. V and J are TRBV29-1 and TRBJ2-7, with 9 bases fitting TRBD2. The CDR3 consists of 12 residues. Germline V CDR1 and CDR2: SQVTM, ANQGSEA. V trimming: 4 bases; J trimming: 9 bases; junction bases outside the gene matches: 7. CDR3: CSVGSSGKMQYF. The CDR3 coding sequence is TGCAGCGTTGGTTCTAGCGGGAAAATGCAGTACTTC.

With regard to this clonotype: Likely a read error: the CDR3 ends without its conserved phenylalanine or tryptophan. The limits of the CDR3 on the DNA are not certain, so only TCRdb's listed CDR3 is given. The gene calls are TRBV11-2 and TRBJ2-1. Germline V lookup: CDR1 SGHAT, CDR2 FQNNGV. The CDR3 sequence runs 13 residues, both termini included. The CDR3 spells CASSLNDAYERFS.

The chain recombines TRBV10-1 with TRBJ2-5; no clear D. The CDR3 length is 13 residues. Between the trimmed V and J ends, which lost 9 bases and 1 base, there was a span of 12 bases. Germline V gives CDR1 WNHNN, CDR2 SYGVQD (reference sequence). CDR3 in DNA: TGCGCCAGTATTGAGGAAGGCCAAGAGACCCAGTACTTC. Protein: CASIEEGQETQYF.

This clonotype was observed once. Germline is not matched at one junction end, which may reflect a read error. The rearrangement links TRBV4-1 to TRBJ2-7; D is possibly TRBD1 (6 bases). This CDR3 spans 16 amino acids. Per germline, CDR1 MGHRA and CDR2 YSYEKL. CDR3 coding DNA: TGCGCCAGCAGCCCATCAAAGGACAGCCCTCCGAGGGAGCAATACTTC. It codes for CASSPSKDSPPREQYF.

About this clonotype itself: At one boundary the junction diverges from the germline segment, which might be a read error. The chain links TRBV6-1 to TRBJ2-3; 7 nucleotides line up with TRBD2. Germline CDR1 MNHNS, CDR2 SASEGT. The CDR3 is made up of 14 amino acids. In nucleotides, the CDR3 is TGTGCCAGCGTACTAGTGGGAGGGGCAGATGCGCAGTATTTT. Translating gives CASVLVGGADAQYF.

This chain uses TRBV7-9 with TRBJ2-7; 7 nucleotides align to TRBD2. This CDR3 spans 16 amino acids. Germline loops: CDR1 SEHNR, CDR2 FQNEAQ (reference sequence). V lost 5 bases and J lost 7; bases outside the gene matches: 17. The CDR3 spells CASSPKSGRESGEQYF. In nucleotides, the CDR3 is TGTGCCAGCAGCCCTAAGTCAGGGCGGGAGTCGGGGGAGCAGTACTTC.

This chain's CDR3 is CASRLDNPSDDEQYF. The CDR3 nucleotides read TGTGCCAGCAGATTAGACAATCCCAGTGATGACGAGCAGTACTTC. This rearrangement joins TRBV28 to TRBJ2-7; D is unresolved. V shed 6 bases and J shed 5 bases, with 20 bases lying between them. This CDR3 comprises 15 residues. CDR1 is MDHEN and CDR2 is SYDVKM in the germline V gene.

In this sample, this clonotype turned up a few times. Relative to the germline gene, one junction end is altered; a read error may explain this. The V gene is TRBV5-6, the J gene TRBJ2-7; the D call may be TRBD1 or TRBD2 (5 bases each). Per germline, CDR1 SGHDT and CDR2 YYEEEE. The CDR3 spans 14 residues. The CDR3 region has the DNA TGTGCCAGCAGCTTGGACGGGACCAAGGGGAAGCAATACTTC. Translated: CASSLDGTKGKQYF.

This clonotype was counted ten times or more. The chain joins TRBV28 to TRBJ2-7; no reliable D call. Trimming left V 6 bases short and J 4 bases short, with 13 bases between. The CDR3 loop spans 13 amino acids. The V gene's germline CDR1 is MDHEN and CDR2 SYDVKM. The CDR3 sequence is CASRSGPRYEQYF. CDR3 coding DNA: TGTGCCAGCAGATCCGGGCCCCGTTACGAGCAGTACTTC.

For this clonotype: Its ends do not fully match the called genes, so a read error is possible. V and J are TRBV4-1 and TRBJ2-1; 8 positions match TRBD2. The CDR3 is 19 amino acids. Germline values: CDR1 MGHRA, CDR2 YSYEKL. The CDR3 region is CASSQDRGTRGLLYNEKFF. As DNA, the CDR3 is TGCGCCAGCAGCCAAGATAGGGGGACTAGAGGTCTTCTATACAATGAGAAGTTCTTC.

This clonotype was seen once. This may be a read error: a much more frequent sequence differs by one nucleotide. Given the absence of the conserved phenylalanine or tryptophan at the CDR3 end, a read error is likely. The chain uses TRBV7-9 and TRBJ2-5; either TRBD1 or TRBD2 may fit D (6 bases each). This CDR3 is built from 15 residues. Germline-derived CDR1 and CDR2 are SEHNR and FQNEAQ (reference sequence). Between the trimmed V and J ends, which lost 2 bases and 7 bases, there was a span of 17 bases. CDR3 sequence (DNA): TGTGCCAGCAGCTTAACGGGGGCGGCTGCTACGACCCAGTACTTA. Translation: CASSLTGAAATTQYL.

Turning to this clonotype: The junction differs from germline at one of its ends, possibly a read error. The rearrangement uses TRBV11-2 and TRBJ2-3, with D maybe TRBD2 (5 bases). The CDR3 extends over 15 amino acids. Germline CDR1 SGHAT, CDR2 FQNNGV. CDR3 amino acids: CVSSFQASSTDTQYF. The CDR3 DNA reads TGTGTAAGCAGCTTTCAGGCTTCTAGCACAGATACACAGTATTTT. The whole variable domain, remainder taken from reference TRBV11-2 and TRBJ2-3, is EAGVAQSPRYKIIEKRQSVAFWCNPISGHATLYWYQQILGQGPKLLIQFQNNGVVDDSQLPKDRFSAERLKGVDSTLKIQPAKLEDSAVYLCVSSFQASSTDTQYFGPGTRLTVL.

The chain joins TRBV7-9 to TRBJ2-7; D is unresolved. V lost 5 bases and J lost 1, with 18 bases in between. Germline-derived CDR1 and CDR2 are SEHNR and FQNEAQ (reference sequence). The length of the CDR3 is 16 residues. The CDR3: CASSLTPSSLSYEQYF. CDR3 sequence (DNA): TGTGCCAGCAGCCTCACACCCTCCTCACTATCCTACGAGCAGTACTTC.

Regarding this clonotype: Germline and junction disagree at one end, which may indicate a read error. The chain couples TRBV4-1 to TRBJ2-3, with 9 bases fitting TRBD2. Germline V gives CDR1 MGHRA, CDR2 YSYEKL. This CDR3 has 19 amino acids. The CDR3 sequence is CSSSQGVGTSRSGTDTQYF. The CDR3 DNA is TGCTCCAGCAGCCAAGGGGTTGGGACTAGCAGGAGTGGCACAGATACGCAGTATTTT.

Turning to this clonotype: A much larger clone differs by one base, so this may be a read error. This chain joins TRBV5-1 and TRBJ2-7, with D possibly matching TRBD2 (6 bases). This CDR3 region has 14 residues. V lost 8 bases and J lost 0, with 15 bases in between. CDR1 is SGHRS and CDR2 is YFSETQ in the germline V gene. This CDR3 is CASQEGGRSYEQYF. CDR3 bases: TGCGCCAGTCAAGAGGGAGGTCGCTCCTACGAGCAGTACTTC.

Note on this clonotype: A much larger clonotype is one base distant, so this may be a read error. CDR3 amino acids: CATSDGTEAHNEQFF. The DNA for the CDR3 is TGTGCCACCAGTGACGGGACTGAAGCCCACAATGAGCAGTTCTTC. The chain recombines TRBV24-1 with TRBJ2-1; a possible D gene is TRBD2 (6 bases). Trimming removed 4 bases from V and 5 bases from J, with 14 bases in between. The CDR3 totals 15 residues. Germline values: CDR1 KGHDR, CDR2 SFDVKD.

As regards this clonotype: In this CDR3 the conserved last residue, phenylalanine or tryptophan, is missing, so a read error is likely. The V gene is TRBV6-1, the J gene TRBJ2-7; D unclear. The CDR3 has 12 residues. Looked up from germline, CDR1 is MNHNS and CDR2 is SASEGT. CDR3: CGSSEVPYEQYL. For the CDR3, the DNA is TGTGGCAGCAGTGAAGTGCCCTATGAGCAGTACCTC.

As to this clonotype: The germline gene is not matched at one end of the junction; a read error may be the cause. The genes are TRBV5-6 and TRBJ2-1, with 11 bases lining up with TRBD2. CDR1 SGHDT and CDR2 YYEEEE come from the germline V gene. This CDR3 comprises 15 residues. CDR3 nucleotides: TGTGCCAGCAGTGCATTAGCGGGAGGGAACAATGAGCAGCTCTTC. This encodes CASSALAGGNNEQLF. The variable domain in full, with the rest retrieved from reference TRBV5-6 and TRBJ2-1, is DAGVTQSPTHLIKTRGQQVTLRCSPKSGHDTVSWYQQALGQGPQFIFQYYEEEERQRGNFPDRFSGHQFPNYSSELNVNALLLGDSALYLCASSALAGGNNEQLFGPGTRLTVL.

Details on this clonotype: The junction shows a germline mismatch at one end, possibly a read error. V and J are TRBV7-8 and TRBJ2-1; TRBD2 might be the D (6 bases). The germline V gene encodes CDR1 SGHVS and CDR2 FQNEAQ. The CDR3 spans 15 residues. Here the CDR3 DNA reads TGTGCCTGCAGCTACGGGACCCACCTGGGGGGTGAGCAGCTCTTC. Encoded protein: CACSYGTHLGGEQLF.

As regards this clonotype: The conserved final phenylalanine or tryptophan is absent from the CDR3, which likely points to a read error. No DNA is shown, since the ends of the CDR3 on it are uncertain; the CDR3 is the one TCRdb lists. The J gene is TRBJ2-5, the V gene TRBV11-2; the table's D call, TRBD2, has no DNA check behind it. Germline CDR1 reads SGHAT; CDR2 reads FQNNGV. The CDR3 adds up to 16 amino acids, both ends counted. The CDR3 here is CAGRSRDSAHRETEYL.

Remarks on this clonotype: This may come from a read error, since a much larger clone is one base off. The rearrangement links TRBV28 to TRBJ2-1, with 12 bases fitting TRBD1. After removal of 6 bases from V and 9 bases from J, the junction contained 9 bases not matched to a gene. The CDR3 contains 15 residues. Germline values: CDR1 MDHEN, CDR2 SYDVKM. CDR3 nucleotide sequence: TGTGCCAGCAGCCCGGCGGGACAGGGGGCGCCTGAGCAGTTCTTC. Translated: CASSPAGQGAPEQFF.

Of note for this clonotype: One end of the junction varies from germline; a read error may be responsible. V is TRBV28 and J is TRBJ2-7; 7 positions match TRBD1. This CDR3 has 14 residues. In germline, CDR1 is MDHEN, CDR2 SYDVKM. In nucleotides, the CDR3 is TGTGCCAACAGTTTAAACAGGGGCCTGTACGAGCAGTACTTC. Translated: CANSLNRGLYEQYF.

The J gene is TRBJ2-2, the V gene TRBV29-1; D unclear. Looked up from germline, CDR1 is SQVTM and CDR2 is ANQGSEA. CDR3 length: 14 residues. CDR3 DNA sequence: TGCAGAGTAACTACAGACGGCCTCACCGGGGAGCTGTTTTTT. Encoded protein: CRVTTDGLTGELFF.

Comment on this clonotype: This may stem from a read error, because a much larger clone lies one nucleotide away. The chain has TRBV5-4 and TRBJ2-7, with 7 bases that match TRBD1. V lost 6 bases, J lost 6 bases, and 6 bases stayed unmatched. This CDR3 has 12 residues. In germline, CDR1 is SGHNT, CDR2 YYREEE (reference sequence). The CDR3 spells CASNFDRVEQYF. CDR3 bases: TGTGCCAGCAACTTTGACAGGGTCGAGCAGTACTTC.

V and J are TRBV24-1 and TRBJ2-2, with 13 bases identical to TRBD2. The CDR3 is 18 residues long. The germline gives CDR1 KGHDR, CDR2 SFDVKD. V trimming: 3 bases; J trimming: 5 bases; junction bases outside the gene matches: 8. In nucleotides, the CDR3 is TGTGCCACCAGTGATGTCGAGACTAGCGGGAGGTTTACCGGGGAGCTGTTTTTT. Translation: CATSDVETSGRFTGELFF.

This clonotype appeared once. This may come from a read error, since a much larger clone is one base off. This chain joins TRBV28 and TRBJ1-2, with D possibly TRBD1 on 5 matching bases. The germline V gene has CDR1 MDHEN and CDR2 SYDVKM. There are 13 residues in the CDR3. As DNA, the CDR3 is TGTGCCGGCAGTTTGCAACAGGAGGATGGCTACACCTTC. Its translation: CAGSLQQEDGYTF.

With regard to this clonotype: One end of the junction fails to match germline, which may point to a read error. The chain's CDR3 is CVIGAGEVLNEQLF. CDR3 bases: TGTGTCATCGGAGCGGGAGAGGTCCTCAATGAGCAGCTCTTC. The chain recombines TRBV10-3 with TRBJ2-1; 8 bases are a match to TRBD2. There are 14 residues in the CDR3. The germline CDR1 and CDR2 sequences are ENHRY and SYGVKD.

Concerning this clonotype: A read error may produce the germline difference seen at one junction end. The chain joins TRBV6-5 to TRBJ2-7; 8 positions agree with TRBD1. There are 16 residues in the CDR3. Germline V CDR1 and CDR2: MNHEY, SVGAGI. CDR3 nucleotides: TGTGCCAGTAGTTACTCGGGGACAGGTGACTCCTACAAGCAGTACTTC. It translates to CASSYSGTGDSYKQYF.

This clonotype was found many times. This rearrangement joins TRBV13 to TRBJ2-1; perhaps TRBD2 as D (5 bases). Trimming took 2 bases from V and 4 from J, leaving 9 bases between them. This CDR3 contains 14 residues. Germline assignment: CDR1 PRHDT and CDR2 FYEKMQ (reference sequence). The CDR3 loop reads CASSLYGVYNEQFF. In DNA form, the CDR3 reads TGTGCCAGCAGCTTATACGGGGTATACAATGAGCAGTTCTTC.